The TCR beta chain under discussion was sequenced for a study of blood T cell repertoires in COVID-19. Whole-study context: The samples span acute and convalescent COVID-19 from the United States, Italy and Spain. Sources were T cells, B-cell-depleted T cells, or PBMCs; the material itself was cDNA or gDNA.

Per the authors' pipeline: Amplification of reference gene primers provided the estimated nucleated cell counts. Sequencing was performed with immunoSEQ multiplex PCR; in TCRdb, only in-frame clones are kept and a portion is missing. V, J and clone size are those of that table, while D and trimming were read from the DNA. Among 65,000 to 70,000 clones, 75% to 80% were seen once, and the ten largest hold just under 6.5%. This receptor was identified in a woman aged 60-75 years with acute or convalescent COVID-19. Sequencing input: peripheral blood.

CDR3 amino acids: CASSLTGTNEKLFF. As DNA, the CDR3 is TGTGCCAGCAGTTTGACAGGAACTAATGAAAAACTGTTTTTT. The rearrangement links TRBV27 to TRBJ1-4; possible D gene TRBD1, 6 bases. Germline-derived CDR1 and CDR2 are MNHEY and SMNVEV (reference sequence). V lost 3 bases, J lost 1 base, and 6 bases lay in between. CDR3 length: 14 residues. Looking up the rest from reference TRBV27 and TRBJ1-4 gives the full variable domain: EAQVTQNPRYLITVTGKKLTVTCSQNMNHEYMSWYRQDPGLGLRQIYYSMNVEVTDKGDVPEGYKVSRKEKRNFPLILESPSPNQTSLYFCASSLTGTNEKLFFGSGTQLSVL.